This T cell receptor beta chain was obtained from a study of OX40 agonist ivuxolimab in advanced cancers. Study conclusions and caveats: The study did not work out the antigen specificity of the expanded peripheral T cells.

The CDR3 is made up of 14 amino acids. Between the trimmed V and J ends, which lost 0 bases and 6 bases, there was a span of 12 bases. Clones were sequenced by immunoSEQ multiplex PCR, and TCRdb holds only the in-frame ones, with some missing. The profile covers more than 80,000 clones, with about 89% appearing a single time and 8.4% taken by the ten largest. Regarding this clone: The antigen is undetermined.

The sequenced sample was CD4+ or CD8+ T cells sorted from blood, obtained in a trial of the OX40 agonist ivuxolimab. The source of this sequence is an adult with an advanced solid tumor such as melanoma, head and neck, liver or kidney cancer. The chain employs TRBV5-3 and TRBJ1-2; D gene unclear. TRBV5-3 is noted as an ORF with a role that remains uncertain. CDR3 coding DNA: TGTGCCAGAAGCTTGGGCCGGGGAGCGCATGGCTACACCTTC. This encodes CARSLGRGAHGYTF.